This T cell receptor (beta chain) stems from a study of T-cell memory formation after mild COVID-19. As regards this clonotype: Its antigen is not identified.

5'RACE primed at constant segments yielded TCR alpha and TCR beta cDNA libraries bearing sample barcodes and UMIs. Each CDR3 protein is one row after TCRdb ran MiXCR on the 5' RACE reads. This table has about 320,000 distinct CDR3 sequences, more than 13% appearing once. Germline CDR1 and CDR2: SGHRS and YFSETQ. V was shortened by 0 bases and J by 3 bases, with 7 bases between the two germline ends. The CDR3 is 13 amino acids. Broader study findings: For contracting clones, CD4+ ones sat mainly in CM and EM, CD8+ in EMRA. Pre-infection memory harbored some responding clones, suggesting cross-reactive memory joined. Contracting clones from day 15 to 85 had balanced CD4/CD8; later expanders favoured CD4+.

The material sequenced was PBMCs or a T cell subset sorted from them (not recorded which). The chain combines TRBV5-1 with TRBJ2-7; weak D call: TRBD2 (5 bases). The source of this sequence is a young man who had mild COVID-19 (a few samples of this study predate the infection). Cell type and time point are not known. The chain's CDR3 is CASSLGRDYEQYF. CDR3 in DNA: TGCGCCAGCAGCTTGGGTCGGGACTACGAGCAGTACTTC. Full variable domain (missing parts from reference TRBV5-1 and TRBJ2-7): KAGVTQTPRYLIKTRGQQVTLSCSPISGHRSVSWYQQTPGQGLQFLFEYFSETQRNKGNFPGRFSGRQFSNSRSEMNVSTLELGDSALYLCASSLGRDYEQYFGPGTRLTVT.